This T cell receptor beta chain was profiled in a study of CD8 T cells in ankylosing spondylitis. This CDR3 comprises 17 residues. Trimming at V came to 2 bases and at J to 1 base, leaving 2 bases not matched to a gene. CDR1 is KGHSH and CDR2 is LQKENI in the germline V gene. A few counts support this clonotype. Its antigen remains unknown. Study-wide results and caveats: There was a TCR beta motif, made of eight highly homologous variants, that appeared characteristic of ankylosing spondylitis blood.

TCRdb analysed the 5' RACE reads with MiXCR anew, one entry per CDR3 protein. In the table there are roughly 180,000 distinct CDR3 sequences, 10% to 15% of which are singletons. The sequenced sample consisted of blood, either unsorted or a sorted T cell fraction (not recorded which). This TCR derives from a female donor with ankylosing spondylitis or in good health (not recorded which). The V call is TRBV18, the J call TRBJ2-1, with 13 bases fitting TRBD2. CDR3 loop: CASSPGTSGTSYNEQFF. The CDR3 DNA is TGTGCCAGCTCACCAGGGACTAGCGGGACGTCCTACAATGAGCAGTTCTTC.